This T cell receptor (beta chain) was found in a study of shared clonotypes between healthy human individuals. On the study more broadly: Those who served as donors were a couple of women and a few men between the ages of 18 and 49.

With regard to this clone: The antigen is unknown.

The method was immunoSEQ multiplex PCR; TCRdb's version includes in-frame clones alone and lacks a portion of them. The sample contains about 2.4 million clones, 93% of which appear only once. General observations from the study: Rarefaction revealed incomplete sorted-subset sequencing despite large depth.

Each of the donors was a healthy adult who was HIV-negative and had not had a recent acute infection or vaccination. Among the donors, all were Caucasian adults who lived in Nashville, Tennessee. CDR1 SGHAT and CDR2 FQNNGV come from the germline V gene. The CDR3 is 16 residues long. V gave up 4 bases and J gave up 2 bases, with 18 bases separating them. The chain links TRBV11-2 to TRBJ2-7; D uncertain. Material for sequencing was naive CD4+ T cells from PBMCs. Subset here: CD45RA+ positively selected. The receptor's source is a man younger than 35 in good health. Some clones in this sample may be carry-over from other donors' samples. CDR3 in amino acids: CASSSRISSTTYEQYF. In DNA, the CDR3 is TGTGCCAGCAGCTCCAGGATCTCGTCAACAACCTACGAGCAGTACTTC.